This note documents a single TCR beta chain sequence. Its cognate antigen is unknown. Regarding time point: baseline pretreatment blood. Treatment indicated: 15 Gy SBRT to primary tumor, nephrectomy 4 weeks later. This sample stems from a study of radiation and T cells in renal cell carcinoma. Background on the study: Nephrectomy followed 15 Gy stereotactic body radiation by 4 weeks. Study conclusions and caveats: Pretreatment tumor biopsies were lacking, so baseline clonotypes are unknown.

Method: immunoSEQ multiplex PCR; TCRdb's copy keeps in-frame clones and lacks some. The table has about 21,000 clones, over 70% seen once. Specimen: blood, collected from a patient whose treatment included radiotherapy and nephrectomy. The clonotype was recovered from a man between 60 and 75 years old with renal cell carcinoma.

The CDR3 coding sequence is TGTGCCAGCTCACCTCCAGGGATGGGAAACACCATATATTTT. This codes for CASSPPGMGNTIYF. The V gene is TRBV18, the J gene TRBJ1-3; D perhaps matches TRBD1 (5 bases). CDR1 is KGHSH, CDR2 LQKENI, per germline. This CDR3 has 14 amino acids. Between the trimmed V and J ends, which lost 3 bases and 4 bases, there was a span of 10 bases.